A selection of T cell receptor beta chains follows, all from one sample in a study of blood T cell repertoires in COVID-19. Repertoires were generated with immunoSEQ multiplex PCR, while TCRdb's copy carries only in-frame clones and drops some. The repertoire includes about 120,000 clones, 79% of them detected once, and approximately 3.9% sits in the top ten. Specimen: peripheral blood. The receptors derive from a woman aged 80 or older with acute or convalescent COVID-19. CDR3s include the opening cysteine and the closing phenylalanine or tryptophan. A D gene is named only where the DNA matches it firmly. Clone size is given for some rows only: seen once, a few or many times, or a class if the clone is expanded.

clone size: .; V gene: TRBV10-1; J gene: TRBJ2-3; D gene: TRBD2; CDR3 DNA: TGCGCCAGCAGTGATCGGGGGGGGCCGGATACGCAGTATTTT; CDR3 protein: CASSDRGGPDTQYF
clone size: .; V gene: TRBV11-3; J gene: TRBJ1-6; D gene: TRBD1; CDR3 DNA: TGTGCCAGCAGCTTAGACCGGACAGGGAGGGAATTTTCACCCCTCCACTTT; CDR3 protein: CASSLDRTGREFSPLHF
clone size: .; V gene: TRBV18; J gene: TRBJ2-2; D gene: .; CDR3 DNA: TGTGCCAGCTCACCCTTGAACACCGGGGAGCTGTTTTTT; CDR3 protein: CASSPLNTGELFF
clone size: .; V gene: TRBV18; J gene: TRBJ1-1; D gene: TRBD1; CDR3 DNA: TGTGCCAGCTCACACGGGGACAGGGGACGAGGAGCCCCTGAAGCTTTCTTT; CDR3 protein: CASSHGDRGRGAPEAFF
clone size: few; V gene: TRBV21-1; J gene: TRBJ1-2; D gene: .; CDR3 DNA: TGTGCCAGCAGGACCGGGACAGGAGTCTATGGCTACACCTTC; CDR3 protein: CASRTGTGVYGYTF
clone size: .; V gene: TRBV2; J gene: TRBJ1-2; D gene: TRBD1; CDR3 DNA: TGTGCCAGCAGCGGACAGGGGCTGCGGGGCTACACCTTC; CDR3 protein: CASSGQGLRGYTF
clone size: .; V gene: TRBV27; J gene: TRBJ1-2; D gene: TRBD1; CDR3 DNA: TGTGCCAGCAGTACACTGGCCCGGACAGGGTGGGATGGCTACACCTTC; CDR3 protein: CASSTLARTGWDGYTF
clone size: .; V gene: TRBV3-1/TRBV3-2; J gene: TRBJ2-2; D gene: .; CDR3 DNA: TGTGCCAGCAGCCGTGCCGGGACTGAGGACGGGGAGCTGTTTTTT; CDR3 protein: CASSRAGTEDGELFF
clone size: .; V gene: TRBV29-1; J gene: TRBJ2-7; D gene: TRBD2; CDR3 DNA: TGCAGCGTGGGTGGACTAGCGGGGAACTCCTACGAGCAGTACTTC; CDR3 protein: CSVGGLAGNSYEQYF
clone size: .; V gene: TRBV5-8; J gene: TRBJ2-6; D gene: .; CDR3 DNA: TGTGCCAGCAGCTTGATTCGGTTCTCTGGGGCCAACGTCCTGACTTTC; CDR3 protein: CASSLIRFSGANVLTF
clone size: .; V gene: TRBV19; J gene: TRBJ1-2; D gene: .; CDR3 DNA: TGTGCCAGTAGTATCTCGACAGACTATGGCTACACCTTC; CDR3 protein: CASSISTDYGYTF
clone size: .; V gene: TRBV4-3; J gene: TRBJ2-3; D gene: TRBD2; CDR3 DNA: TGCGCCAGCATTTATCGGGGGGGGAAAGATACGCAGTATTTT; CDR3 protein: CASIYRGGKDTQYF
clone size: .; V gene: TRBV18; J gene: TRBJ1-1; D gene: .; CDR3 DNA: TGTGCCAGCTCACCAGCGGGAGACACTGAAGCTTTCTTT; CDR3 protein: CASSPAGDTEAFF
clone size: .; V gene: TRBV4-1; J gene: TRBJ2-3; D gene: .; CDR3 DNA: TGCGCCAGCAGCCAACATGGGGCCAGCACAGATACGCAGTATTTT; CDR3 protein: CASSQHGASTDTQYF
clone size: .; V gene: TRBV28; J gene: TRBJ1-1; D gene: .; CDR3 DNA: TGTGCCAGCACCGAAGGGGGAAGGAACACTGAAGCTTTCTTT; CDR3 protein: CASTEGGRNTEAFF
clone size: .; V gene: TRBV4-1; J gene: TRBJ1-1; D gene: TRBD1; CDR3 DNA: TGCGCCAGCAGCCACATTATCAGGGGGCCTCGACACACTGAAGCTTTCTTT; CDR3 protein: CASSHIIRGPRHTEAFF
clone size: .; V gene: TRBV11-2; J gene: TRBJ2-7; D gene: TRBD2; CDR3 DNA: TGTGCCAGCAGCTTATCCGGGGGGTCAAAGAGCTCCTACGAGCAGTACTTC; CDR3 protein: CASSLSGGSKSSYEQYF
clone size: .; V gene: TRBV3-1/TRBV3-2; J gene: TRBJ2-3; D gene: TRBD1; CDR3 DNA: TGTGCCAGCAGTCTCGGACAGGAGAGCACAGATACGCAGTATTTT; CDR3 protein: CASSLGQESTDTQYF
clone size: .; V gene: TRBV28; J gene: TRBJ1-6; D gene: .; CDR3 DNA: TGTGCCACCCTAAACGTCAGGGGAAATTCACCCCTCCACTTT; CDR3 protein: CATLNVRGNSPLHF
clone size: .; V gene: TRBV10-3; J gene: TRBJ2-1; D gene: TRBD1; CDR3 DNA: TGTGCCATCAGTGAGAACCCCGGGACAGGGGTCAATGAGCAGTTCTTC; CDR3 protein: CAISENPGTGVNEQFF
clone size: .; V gene: TRBV20-1; J gene: TRBJ1-1; D gene: TRBD1; CDR3 DNA: TGCAGTGCTAGTCGGTCGGGACAGTACACTGAAGCTTTCTTT; CDR3 protein: CSASRSGQYTEAFF
clone size: .; V gene: TRBV6-5; J gene: TRBJ2-5; D gene: TRBD2; CDR3 DNA: TGTGCCAGCAAGCGGGGGCTCCAAGAGACCCAGTACTTC; CDR3 protein: CASKRGLQETQYF
clone size: .; V gene: TRBV5-1; J gene: TRBJ2-5; D gene: TRBD2; CDR3 DNA: TGCGCCAGCAGCTTGGCGTTAGCGGGAGGTCAAGAGACCCAGTACTTC; CDR3 protein: CASSLALAGGQETQYF
clone size: .; V gene: TRBV10-3; J gene: TRBJ1-1; D gene: TRBD1; CDR3 DNA: TGTGCCACACTCCCAAGGTCGGACAGGGGAACGACTGAAGCTTTCTTT; CDR3 protein: CATLPRSDRGTTEAFF
clone size: .; V gene: TRBV6-6; J gene: TRBJ2-3; D gene: TRBD2; CDR3 DNA: TGTGCCAGCATAGGAAGGGCGACGGGGGGGTATACGCAGTATTTT; CDR3 protein: CASIGRATGGYTQYF
clone size: .; V gene: TRBV7-9; J gene: TRBJ1-6; D gene: .; CDR3 DNA: TGTGCCAGCAGCTTCGGACCGAGCGGTAATTCACCCCTCCACTTT; CDR3 protein: CASSFGPSGNSPLHF
clone size: .; V gene: TRBV27; J gene: TRBJ2-3; D gene: .; CDR3 DNA: TGTGCCAGCACTTCGAGACAGCCGAGCACAGATACGCAGTATTTT; CDR3 protein: CASTSRQPSTDTQYF
clone size: .; V gene: TRBV6-6; J gene: TRBJ1-5; D gene: .; CDR3 DNA: TGTGCCAGCAGTTCATCCGGAGGGCAGCCCCAGCATTTT; CDR3 protein: CASSSSGGQPQHF
clone size: once; V gene: TRBV7-2; J gene: TRBJ1-6; D gene: .; CDR3 DNA: TGTGCCAGCAGCCCTGGACAGCCTAATAATTCACCCCTCCACTTT; CDR3 protein: CASSPGQPNNSPLHF
clone size: .; V gene: TRBV28; J gene: TRBJ2-1; D gene: .; CDR3 DNA: TGTGCCAGCAGTGTAGGGGGAATCCATGAGCAGTTCTTC; CDR3 protein: CASSVGGIHEQFF
clone size: once; V gene: TRBV9; J gene: TRBJ2-7; D gene: TRBD1; CDR3 DNA: TGTGCCAGCAGCCCCCATCTGAGACAGGGGACCTACGAGCAGTACTTC; CDR3 protein: CASSPHLRQGTYEQYF
clone size: .; V gene: TRBV4-3; J gene: TRBJ2-7; D gene: .; CDR3 DNA: TGCGCCAGCAGCCAAGGGAGCAGGGAATACGAGCAGTACTTC; CDR3 protein: CASSQGSREYEQYF
clone size: few; V gene: TRBV7-9; J gene: TRBJ1-1; D gene: .; CDR3 DNA: TGTGCCAGCTCCTCCTGGGGGGGTGTGGACACTGAAGCTTTCTTT; CDR3 protein: CASSSWGGVDTEAFF
clone size: .; V gene: TRBV29-1; J gene: TRBJ2-2; D gene: .; CDR3 DNA: TGCAGCGTTGAAGATCGGGTCGGAAACACCGGGGAGCTGTTTTTT; CDR3 protein: CSVEDRVGNTGELFF
clone size: .; V gene: TRBV5-1; J gene: TRBJ2-2; D gene: .; CDR3 DNA: TGCGCCAGCAGCTTGGCCCAGGGGAGCACCGGGGAGCTGTTTTTT; CDR3 protein: CASSLAQGSTGELFF
clone size: .; V gene: TRBV9; J gene: TRBJ1-2; D gene: TRBD1; CDR3 DNA: TGTGCCAGCAGCGTTTCGGACAGGGTATGGTATGGCTACACCTTC; CDR3 protein: CASSVSDRVWYGYTF
clone size: once; V gene: TRBV6-2/TRBV6-3; J gene: TRBJ2-4; D gene: TRBD2; CDR3 DNA: TGTGCCAGCAGCCCCTCAGGGGGACTAGCGAGCAAAAACATTCAGTACTTC; CDR3 protein: CASSPSGGLASKNIQYF
clone size: .; V gene: TRBV28; J gene: TRBJ1-4; D gene: .; CDR3 DNA: TGTGCCAGCAGGGGCATGGAAAATGAAAAACTGTTTTTT; CDR3 protein: CASRGMENEKLFF
clone size: few; V gene: TRBV5-4; J gene: TRBJ1-4; D gene: .; CDR3 DNA: TGTGCCAGCAGCCCCGGCAGGGGATTAAATGAAAAACTGTTTTTT; CDR3 protein: CASSPGRGLNEKLFF
clone size: .; V gene: TRBV4-1; J gene: TRBJ2-5; D gene: .; CDR3 DNA: TGCGCCAGCAGCCAAGCGTTCTGGCGGGCCGCCCAGACCCAGTACTTC; CDR3 protein: CASSQAFWRAAQTQYF
clone size: .; V gene: TRBV7-9; J gene: TRBJ1-2; D gene: .; CDR3 DNA: TGTGCCAGCAGCTTCCCCGGGAGATATGGCTACACCTTC; CDR3 protein: CASSFPGRYGYTF
clone size: .; V gene: TRBV30; J gene: TRBJ1-4; D gene: .; CDR3 DNA: TGTGCCTGGAGTGTGGGTAGGGGTCTTCGCAATGAAAAACTGTTTTTT; CDR3 protein: CAWSVGRGLRNEKLFF
clone size: .; V gene: TRBV5-4; J gene: TRBJ1-1; D gene: .; CDR3 DNA: TGTGCCAGCAGCTTGGGACAGTTGGGGCACACTGAAGCTTTCTTT; CDR3 protein: CASSLGQLGHTEAFF
clone size: .; V gene: TRBV19; J gene: TRBJ2-5; D gene: .; CDR3 DNA: TGTGCCACCTCAATCGGGACGGGGGGCAAGACCCAGTACTTC; CDR3 protein: CATSIGTGGKTQYF